A selection of T cell receptor beta chains follows, all from one sample in a study of regulatory T cells in long-lasting Graves disease. One entry per CDR3 protein results from TCRdb running MiXCR on the multiplex PCR reads. The profile shows roughly 320,000 distinct CDR3 sequences, over 15% of them singletons. In addition, the sample was reused for a study of T cells in Graves' hyperthyroidism and ophthalmopathy.

Sequencing used peripheral blood mononuclear cells (PBMCs), obtained at new diagnosis, from a patient treated with antithyroid drugs. The receptor set was obtained from a man aged 35-49 years with Graves disease. Each CDR3 is given with its conserved first and last residue. Each record gives: V gene, clone size, J gene, D gene, CDR3 protein, CDR3 DNA. The D gene is left open where the match is weak. A row's size may be missing; if present it is once, few, many or a size class.

TRBV5-1	-	TRBJ2-5	-	CASSDPQGTQYF	TGCGCCAGCAGCGACCCTCAGGGGACCCAGTACTTC
TRBV18	many	TRBJ1-5	TRBD1	CASSPASGGGNQPQHF	TGTGCCAGCTCTCCGGCTTCAGGGGGAGGCAATCAGCCCCAGCATTTT
TRBV18	many	TRBJ2-7	-	CASSPPPLGRPSYEQYF	TGTGCCAGCTCACCGCCCCCTCTAGGCCGTCCCTCCTACGAGCAGTACTTC
TRBV12-3/TRBV12-4	few	TRBJ1-3	-	CASSRARSGNTIYF	TGTGCCAGCAGCCGAGCAAGATCTGGAAACACCATATATTTT
TRBV12-3/TRBV12-4	many	TRBJ2-3	-	CASSLISSDTQYF	TGTGCCAGCAGTTTGATTAGCTCAGATACGCAGTATTTT
TRBV28	many	TRBJ2-7	TRBD1	CASSWDRVNEQYF	TGTGCCAGCAGTTGGGACAGGGTGAACGAGCAGTACTTC
TRBV3-1	-	TRBJ1-2	TRBD1	CASSPWGQGANGYTF	TGTGCCAGCAGCCCTTGGGGACAGGGGGCGAATGGCTACACCTTC
TRBV27	many	TRBJ2-7	-	CASSRNTVSYERYF	TGTGCCAGCAGCCGAAATACAGTATCCTACGAGCGGTACTTC
TRBV28	few	TRBJ2-7	-	CASSLLQGTLYEQYF	TGTGCCAGCAGTTTATTACAGGGGACTCTCTACGAGCAGTACTTC
TRBV5-5	many	TRBJ1-5	-	CASSSRLGYQPQHF	TGTGCCAGCAGCTCCCGGTTGGGCTATCAGCCCCAGCATTTT
TRBV20-1	many	TRBJ2-5	-	CSAPLGAPQETQYF	TGCAGTGCCCCGCTCGGGGCCCCTCAAGAGACCCAGTACTTC
TRBV7-9	-	TRBJ2-5	-	CASTLGGGTVSQETQYF	TGTGCCAGCACCCTTGGGGGTGGGACCGTTTCCCAAGAGACCCAGTACTTC
TRBV5-4	few	TRBJ1-1	-	CASSLGRGPTEAFF	TGTGCCAGCAGCTTGGGCCGAGGGCCCACTGAAGCTTTCTTT
TRBV20-1	many	TRBJ2-7	-	CSARGPSYEQYF	TGCAGTGCTCGAGGTCCTTCCTACGAGCAGTACTTC
TRBV6-4	-	TRBJ2-1	TRBD2	CASSYGAGGPRNEQFF	TGTGCCAGCAGTTACGGAGCGGGGGGCCCTAGGAATGAGCAGTTCTTC
TRBV5-5	few	TRBJ2-5	-	CASKYGQETQYF	TGTGCCAGCAAGTACGGCCAAGAGACCCAGTACTTC
TRBV9	few	TRBJ2-3	TRBD1	CASSGQGRFGTDTQYF	TGTGCCAGCAGCGGACAGGGACGTTTTGGCACAGATACGCAGTATTTT